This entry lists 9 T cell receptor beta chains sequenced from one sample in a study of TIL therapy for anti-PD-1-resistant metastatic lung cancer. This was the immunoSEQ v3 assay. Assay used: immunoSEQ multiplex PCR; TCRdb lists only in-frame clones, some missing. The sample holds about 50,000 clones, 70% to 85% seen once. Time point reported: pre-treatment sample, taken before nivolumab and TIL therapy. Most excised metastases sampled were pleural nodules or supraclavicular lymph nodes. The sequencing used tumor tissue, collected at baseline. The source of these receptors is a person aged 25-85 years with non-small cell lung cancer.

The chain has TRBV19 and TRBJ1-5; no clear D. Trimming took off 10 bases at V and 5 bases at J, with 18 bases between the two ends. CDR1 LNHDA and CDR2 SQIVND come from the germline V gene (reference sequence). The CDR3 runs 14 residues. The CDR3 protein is CATSGGHRDQPQHF. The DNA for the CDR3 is TGTGCCACTTCCGGAGGGCACCGAGATCAGCCCCAGCATTTT.

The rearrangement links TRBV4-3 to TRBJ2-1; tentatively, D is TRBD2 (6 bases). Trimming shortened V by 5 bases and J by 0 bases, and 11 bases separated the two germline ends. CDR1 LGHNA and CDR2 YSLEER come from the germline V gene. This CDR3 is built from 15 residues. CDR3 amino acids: CASSLVSGSYNEQFF. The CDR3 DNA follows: TGCGCCAGCAGCTTGGTTAGCGGCTCCTACAATGAGCAGTTCTTC.

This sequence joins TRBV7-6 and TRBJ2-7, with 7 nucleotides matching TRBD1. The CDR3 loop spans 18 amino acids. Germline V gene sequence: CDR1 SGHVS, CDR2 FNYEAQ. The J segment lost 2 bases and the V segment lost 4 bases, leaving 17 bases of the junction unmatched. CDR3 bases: TGTGCCAGCAGCTCAACGGGCAGGGGGTCCCACGGCACCTACGAGCAGTACTTC. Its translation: CASSSTGRGSHGTYEQYF.

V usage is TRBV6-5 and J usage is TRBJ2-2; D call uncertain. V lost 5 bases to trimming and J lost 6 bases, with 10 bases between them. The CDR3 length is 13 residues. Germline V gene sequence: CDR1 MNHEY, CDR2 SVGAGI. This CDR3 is CASSPTYPGELFF. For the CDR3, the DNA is TGTGCCAGCAGTCCGACGTACCCCGGGGAGCTGTTTTTT.

CDR3 sequence reads: CAWREYGRGELFF. In nucleotides, the CDR3 is TGTGCCTGGAGGGAATATGGTCGCGGGGAGCTGTTTTTT. The gene calls are TRBV30 and TRBJ2-2; D remains ambiguous. Between the trimmed V and J ends, which lost 3 bases and 7 bases, there was a span of 12 bases. There are 13 residues in the CDR3. Germline V gene data show CDR1 as GTSNPN and CDR2 as SVGIG (reference sequence).

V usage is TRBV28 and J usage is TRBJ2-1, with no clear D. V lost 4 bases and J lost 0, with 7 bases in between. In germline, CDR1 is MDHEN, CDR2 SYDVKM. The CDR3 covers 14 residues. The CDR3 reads CASSYQSSYNEQFF. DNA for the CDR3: TGTGCCAGCAGTTATCAGAGCTCCTACAATGAGCAGTTCTTC.

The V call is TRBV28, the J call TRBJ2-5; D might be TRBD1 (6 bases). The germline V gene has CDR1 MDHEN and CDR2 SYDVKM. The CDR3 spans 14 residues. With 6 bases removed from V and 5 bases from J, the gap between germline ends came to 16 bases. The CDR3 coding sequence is TGTGCCAGCAGATCCTACAGGGCCTGGGAGACCCAGTACTTC. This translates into CASRSYRAWETQYF.

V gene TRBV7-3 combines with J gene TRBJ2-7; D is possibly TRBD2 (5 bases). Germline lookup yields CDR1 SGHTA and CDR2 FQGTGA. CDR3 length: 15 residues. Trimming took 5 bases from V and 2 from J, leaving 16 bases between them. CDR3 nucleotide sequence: TGTGCCAGCAGCCCTGAGGGCGGCCGACCCTACGAGCAGTACTTC. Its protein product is CASSPEGGRPYEQYF.

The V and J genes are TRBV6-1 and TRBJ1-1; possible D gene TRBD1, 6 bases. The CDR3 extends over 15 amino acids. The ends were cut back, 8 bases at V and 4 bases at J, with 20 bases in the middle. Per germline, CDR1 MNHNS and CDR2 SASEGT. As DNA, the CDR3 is TGTGCCAGCGGAAGGGACACTCCCTCGGGCACTGAAGCTTTCTTT. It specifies CASGRDTPSGTEAFF.